This T cell receptor (beta chain) was recovered during a study of T-cell memory formation after mild COVID-19. A word on this clonotype: Its specificity is unknown.

The study's findings and limits: That cross-reactive memory joined was suggested by some responding clones appearing in pre-infection memory. While clones contracting from day 15 to 85 were balanced between CD4 and CD8, later expanders leaned CD4+.

Trimming cost V 1 base and J 0 bases; bases outside gene matches: 4. Germline assignment: CDR1 SGHDT and CDR2 YYEEEE. This CDR3 has 15 amino acids. The 5'RACE method, run with constant-segment primers, produced TCR alpha and TCR beta cDNA libraries (carrying sample barcodes and UMIs). A single record per CDR3 protein comes from TCRdb applying MiXCR to the 5' RACE reads. Seen here are 580,000 or so distinct CDR3 sequences, about 18% observed once, and the top ten hold roughly 7.8%. The sample was PBMCs or a T cell subset sorted from them (not recorded which). The origin of this receptor is an adult woman who had mild COVID-19 (a few samples of this study predate the infection). Cell type and time point are not known. The J gene is TRBJ2-7, the V gene TRBV5-6, with 7 bases identical to TRBD1. Here the CDR3 reads CASSLRQGYSYEQYF. DNA for the CDR3: TGTGCCAGCAGCTTGAGACAGGGCTACTCCTACGAGCAGTACTTC.